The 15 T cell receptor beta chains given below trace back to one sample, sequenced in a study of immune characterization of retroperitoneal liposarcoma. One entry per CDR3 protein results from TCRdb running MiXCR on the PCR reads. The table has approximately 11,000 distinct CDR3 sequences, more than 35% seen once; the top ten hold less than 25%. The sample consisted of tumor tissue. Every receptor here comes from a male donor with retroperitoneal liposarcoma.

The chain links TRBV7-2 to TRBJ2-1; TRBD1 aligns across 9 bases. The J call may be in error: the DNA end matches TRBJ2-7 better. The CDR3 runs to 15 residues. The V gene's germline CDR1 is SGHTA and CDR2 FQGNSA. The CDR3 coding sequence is TGTGCCAGCAGCTCATCCGGGACAGGGTTTGACGAGCAGTACTTC. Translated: CASSSSGTGFDEQYF.

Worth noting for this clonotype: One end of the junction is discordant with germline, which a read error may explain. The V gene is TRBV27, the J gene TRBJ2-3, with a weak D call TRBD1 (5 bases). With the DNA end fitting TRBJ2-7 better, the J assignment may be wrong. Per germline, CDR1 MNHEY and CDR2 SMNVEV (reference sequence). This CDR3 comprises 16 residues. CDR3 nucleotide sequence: TGTGTCAGCAGTTTATTTTCCAGGGCCTACCCCTACGAGCAGTACTTC. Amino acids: CVSSLFSRAYPYEQYF.

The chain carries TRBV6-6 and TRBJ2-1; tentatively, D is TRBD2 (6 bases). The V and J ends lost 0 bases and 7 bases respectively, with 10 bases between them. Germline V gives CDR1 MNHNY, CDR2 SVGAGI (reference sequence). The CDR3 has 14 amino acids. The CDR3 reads CASSYSIRGNEQFF. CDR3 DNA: TGTGCCAGCAGTTACTCGATTCGGGGGAATGAGCAGTTCTTC.

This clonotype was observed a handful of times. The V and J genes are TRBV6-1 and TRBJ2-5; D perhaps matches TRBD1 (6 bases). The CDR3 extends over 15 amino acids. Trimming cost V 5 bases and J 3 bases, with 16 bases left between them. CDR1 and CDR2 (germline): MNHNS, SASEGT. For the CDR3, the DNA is TGTGCCAGCAGTATTCAGGGGTTAGCAGAAGAGACCCAGTACTTC. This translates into CASSIQGLAEETQYF.

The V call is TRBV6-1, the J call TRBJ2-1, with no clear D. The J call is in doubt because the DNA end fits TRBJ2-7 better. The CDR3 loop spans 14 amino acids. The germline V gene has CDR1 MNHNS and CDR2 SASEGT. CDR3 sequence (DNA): TGTGCCAGCAGTCCTCGCCGAAACTACAATGAGCAGTACTTC. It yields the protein CASSPRRNYNEQYF.

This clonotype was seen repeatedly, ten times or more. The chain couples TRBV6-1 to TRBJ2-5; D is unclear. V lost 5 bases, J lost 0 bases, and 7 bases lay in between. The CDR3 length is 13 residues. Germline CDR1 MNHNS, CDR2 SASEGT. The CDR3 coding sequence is TGTGCCAGCAGTTATAGGAACCAAGAGACCCAGTACTTC. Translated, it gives CASSYRNQETQYF.

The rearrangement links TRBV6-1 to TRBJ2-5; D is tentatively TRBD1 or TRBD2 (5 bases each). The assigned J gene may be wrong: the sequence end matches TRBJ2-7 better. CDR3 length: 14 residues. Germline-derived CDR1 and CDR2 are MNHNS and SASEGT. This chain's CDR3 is CASSRESQNYEQYF. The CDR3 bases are TGTGCCAGCAGCAGGGAGTCCCAAAACTACGAGCAGTACTTC.

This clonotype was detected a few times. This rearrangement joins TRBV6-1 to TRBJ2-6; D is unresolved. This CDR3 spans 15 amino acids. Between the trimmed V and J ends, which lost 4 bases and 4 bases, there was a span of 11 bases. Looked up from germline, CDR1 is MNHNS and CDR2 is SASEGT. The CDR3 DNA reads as TGTGCCAGCAGTGGAAGGGCGCTGGGGGCCAACGTCCTGACTTTC. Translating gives CASSGRALGANVLTF.

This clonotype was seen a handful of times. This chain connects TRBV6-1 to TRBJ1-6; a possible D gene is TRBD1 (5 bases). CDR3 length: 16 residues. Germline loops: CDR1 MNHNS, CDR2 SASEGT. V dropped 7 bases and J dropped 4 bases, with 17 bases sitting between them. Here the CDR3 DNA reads TGTGCCAGCACCGAAAAGAGCGACAGATATAATTCACCCCTCCACTTT. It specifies CASTEKSDRYNSPLHF.

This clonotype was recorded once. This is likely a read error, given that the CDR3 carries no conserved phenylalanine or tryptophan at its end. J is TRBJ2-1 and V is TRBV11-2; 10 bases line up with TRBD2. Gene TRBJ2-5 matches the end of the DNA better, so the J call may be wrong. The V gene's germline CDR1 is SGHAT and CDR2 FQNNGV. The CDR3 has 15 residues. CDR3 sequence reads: CASSPTSGTGETQYC. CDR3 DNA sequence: TGTGCCAGCAGCCCAACTAGCGGGACGGGAGAGACCCAGTACTGC.

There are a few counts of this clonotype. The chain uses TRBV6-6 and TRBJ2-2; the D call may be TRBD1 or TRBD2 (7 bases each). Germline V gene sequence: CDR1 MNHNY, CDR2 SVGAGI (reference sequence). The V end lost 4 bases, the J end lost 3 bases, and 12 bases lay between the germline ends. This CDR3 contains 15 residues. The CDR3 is CASSSQGGDTGELFF. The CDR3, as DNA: TGTGCCAGCAGTTCTCAGGGGGGGGACACCGGGGAGCTGTTTTTT.

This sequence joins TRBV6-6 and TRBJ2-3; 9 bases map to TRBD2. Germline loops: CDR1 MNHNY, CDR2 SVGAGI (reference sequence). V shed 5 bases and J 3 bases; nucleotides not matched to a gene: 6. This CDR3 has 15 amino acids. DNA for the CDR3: TGTGCCAGCAGTCAGAGGACTAGCGTGACAGATACGCAGTATTTT. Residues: CASSQRTSVTDTQYF.

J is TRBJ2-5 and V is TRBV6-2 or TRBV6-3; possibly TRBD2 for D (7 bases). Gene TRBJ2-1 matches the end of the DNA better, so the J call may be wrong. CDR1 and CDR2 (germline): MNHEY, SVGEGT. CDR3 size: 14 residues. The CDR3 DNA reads TGTGCCAGCAGTGAAGGCGGGGGCCCCTACGAGCAGTTCTTC. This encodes CASSEGGGPYEQFF.

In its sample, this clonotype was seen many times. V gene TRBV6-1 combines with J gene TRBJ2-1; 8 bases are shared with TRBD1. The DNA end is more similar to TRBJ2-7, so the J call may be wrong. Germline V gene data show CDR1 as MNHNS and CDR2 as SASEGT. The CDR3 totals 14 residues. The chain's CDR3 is CASSSYRGTYEQYF. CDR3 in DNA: TGTGCCAGCAGTTCATACAGGGGGACCTACGAGCAGTACTTC.

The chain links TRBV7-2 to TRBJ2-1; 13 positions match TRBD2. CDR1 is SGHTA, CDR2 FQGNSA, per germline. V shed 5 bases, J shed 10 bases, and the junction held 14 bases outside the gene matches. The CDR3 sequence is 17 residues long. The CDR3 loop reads CASSRGTSGNKSYEQFF. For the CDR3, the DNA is TGTGCCAGCAGCCGCGGGACTAGCGGGAATAAGTCCTACGAGCAGTTCTTC.